What follows are 11 T cell receptor beta chains derived from one specimen sequenced in a study of beta chain features in type 1 diabetes. Overall study results and limits: When Type 1 diabetes patients were examined, their TCRB CDR3s proved moderately but significantly shorter in all four CD4+ subsets.

Of the isolated RNA, all was reverse transcribed, and so the sequenced material was expressed TCRB transcripts. Some clones are missing from TCRdb's copy, which holds only in-frame ones; the method was immunoSEQ multiplex PCR. Among more than 250,000 clones listed, about a fifth were seen once. Antigens for these TCRs are unknown. Sequencing was performed on naive CD4+ T cells from blood. These receptors were collected from a woman between 40 and 50 years old with type 1 diabetes.

This clone was seen a handful of times. The chain joins TRBV10-3 to TRBJ2-1; tentatively, D is TRBD2 (5 bases). Between the trimmed V and J ends, which lost 3 bases and 8 bases, there was a span of 14 bases. The germline V gene encodes CDR1 ENHRY and CDR2 SYGVKD. This CDR3 is 14 amino acids long. The CDR3 DNA reads TGTGCCATCAGTGAAAGGGAGCTTAGTGATGAGCAGTTCTTC. Protein: CAISERELSDEQFF.

The rearrangement uses TRBV30 and TRBJ2-1, with TRBD1 matching over 10 bases. This CDR3 contains 14 residues. V lost 3 bases, J lost 10 bases, and 9 bases stayed unmatched. Germline lookup yields CDR1 GTSNPN and CDR2 SVGIG (reference sequence). CDR3 in DNA: TGTGCCTGGAGAGGGACAGGGGTGGTTAAGGAGCAGTTCTTC. It codes for CAWRGTGVVKEQFF.

The CDR3 nucleotides are TGTGCCAGCAGCCAACCCTCCCCGGGGGCCAAAAACATTCAGTACTTC. Its protein product is CASSQPSPGAKNIQYF. The V call is TRBV13, the J call TRBJ2-4; possibly TRBD2 for D (5 bases). Germline CDR1 PRHDT, CDR2 FYEKMQ (reference sequence). There are 16 residues in the CDR3. V was trimmed by 5 bases and J by 1 base, leaving 15 bases between them.

This clone has only a few counts. CDR3 sequence: CASRPGGRYEQYF. Here the CDR3 DNA reads TGTGCCAGCAGGCCCGGGGGAAGATACGAGCAGTACTTC. The chain recombines TRBV28 with TRBJ2-7; D possibly corresponds to TRBD2 (6 bases). The V gene's germline CDR1 is MDHEN and CDR2 SYDVKM. Trimming shortened V by 6 bases and J by 4 bases, and 13 bases separated the two germline ends. The CDR3 covers 13 residues.

This clone was counted only a few times. The CDR3 region is CASSRSGAGTRTGETQYF. Written as DNA, the CDR3 is TGTGCCAGCAGCCGATCGGGCGCCGGGACTCGGACGGGAGAGACCCAGTACTTC. This chain links TRBV9 with TRBJ2-5; weak D call: TRBD2 (6 bases). V lost 4 bases, J lost 4 bases, and 26 bases lay in between. Germline CDR1 and CDR2: SGDLS and YYNGEE. The CDR3 loop spans 18 amino acids.

This clone showed up just a few times. The CDR3 DNA reads TGTGCCAGCTCCAGGGACAGCTCCTACGAGCAGTACTTC. It codes for CASSRDSSYEQYF. The rearrangement links TRBV25-1 to TRBJ2-7; 7 nucleotides agree with TRBD1. Germline V gives CDR1 MGHDK, CDR2 SYGVNS. This CDR3 is 13 amino acids long. The ends lost 8 bases at V and 0 bases at J; junction bases unmatched: 4.

This clone was seen only a few times. The rearrangement uses TRBV9 and TRBJ2-2; 8 bases map to TRBD2. Unmatched junction bases numbered 4, after V lost 0 bases and J lost 3 bases. The CDR3 extends over 16 amino acids. The V gene's germline CDR1 is SGDLS and CDR2 YYNGEE. The CDR3 is CASSVVASGYTGELFF. In nucleotides, the CDR3 is TGTGCCAGCAGCGTAGTGGCTAGCGGGTACACCGGGGAGCTGTTTTTT.

This clone has a handful of counts. The chain couples TRBV29-1 to TRBJ2-1, with 11 bases lining up with TRBD2. The CDR3 has 14 residues. Trimming took 2 bases from V and 9 from J; bases not matched to a gene: 6. From germline, CDR1 is SQVTM and CDR2 ANQGSEA. The CDR3: CSVEKALAGAEQFF. The CDR3 nucleotides are TGCAGCGTTGAAAAGGCACTAGCGGGAGCTGAGCAGTTCTTC.

The chain links TRBV11-2 to TRBJ2-4; D may be TRBD2 (5 bases). Germline values: CDR1 SGHAT, CDR2 FQNNGV. This CDR3 is 15 amino acids long. With 5 bases removed from V and 0 bases from J, the gap between germline ends came to 11 bases. This CDR3 reads CASSPAAAAKNIQYF. CDR3 sequence (DNA): TGTGCCAGCAGCCCAGCGGCAGCAGCCAAAAACATTCAGTACTTC.

CDR3: CASSVRDTQYF. CDR3 coding DNA: TGTGCCAGCAGTGTGAGAGATACGCAGTATTTT. This chain uses TRBV25-1 with TRBJ2-3; D gene uncertain. V was shortened by 4 bases and J by 5 bases, with 4 bases between the two germline ends. This CDR3 region has 11 residues. Germline V CDR1 and CDR2: MGHDK, SYGVNS.

V gene TRBV5-4 combines with J gene TRBJ2-1, with TRBD1 matching over 9 bases. The CDR3 runs 15 residues. Unmatched junction bases numbered 7, after V lost 5 bases and J lost 4 bases. In germline, CDR1 is SGHNT, CDR2 YYREEE (reference sequence). The CDR3 DNA reads TGTGCCAGCAGTATGGGGGGACAGGGTTACAATGAGCAGTTCTTC. Translating gives CASSMGGQGYNEQFF.